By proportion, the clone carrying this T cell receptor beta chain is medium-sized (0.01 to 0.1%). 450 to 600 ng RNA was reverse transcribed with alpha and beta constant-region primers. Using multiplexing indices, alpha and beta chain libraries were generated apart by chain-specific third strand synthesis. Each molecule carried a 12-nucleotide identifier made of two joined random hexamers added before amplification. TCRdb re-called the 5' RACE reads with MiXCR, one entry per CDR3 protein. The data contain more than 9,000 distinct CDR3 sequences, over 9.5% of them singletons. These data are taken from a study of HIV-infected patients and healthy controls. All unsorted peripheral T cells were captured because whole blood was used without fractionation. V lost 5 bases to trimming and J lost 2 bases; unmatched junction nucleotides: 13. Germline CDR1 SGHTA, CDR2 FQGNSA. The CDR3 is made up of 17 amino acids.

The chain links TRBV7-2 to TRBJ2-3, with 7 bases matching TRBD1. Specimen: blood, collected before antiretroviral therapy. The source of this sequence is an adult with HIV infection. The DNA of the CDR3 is TGTGCCAGCAGCCCCGCTTACAGGGGAACTGACACAGATACGCAGTATTTT. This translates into CASSPAYRGTDTDTQYF.